A selection of T cell receptor beta chains follows, all from one sample in a study of blood T cells in healthy people across ages. TCRdb fed the 5' RACE reads into MiXCR, producing one record per CDR3 protein. This table has roughly 1,000,000 distinct CDR3 sequences, under 30% appearing once. These data were also reused for a study on T cells of mothers and their children.

The specimen sequenced was blood. The receptors stem from a girl aged 2 to 10 in good health. Both conserved end residues are part of each CDR3. D genes are given only for firm matches. Some rows have no size entry. The others give once, few or many, or a class for an expanded clone.

V	J	D	size	CDR3	DNA
TRBV5-5	TRBJ2-3	.	.	CASSPGESGLSDTQYF	TGTGCCAGCAGCCCCGGAGAAAGCGGGTTATCAGATACGCAGTATTTT
TRBV7-9	TRBJ2-5	.	.	CASSSQGNSQETQYF	TGTGCCAGCAGCTCCCAGGGAAACAGCCAAGAGACCCAGTACTTC
TRBV12-3/TRBV12-4	TRBJ1-1	.	.	CASSVTFPNTEAFF	TGTGCCAGCAGCGTGACCTTCCCCAACACTGAAGCTTTCTTT
TRBV6-6	TRBJ2-1	.	.	CASSSTELLQNEQFF	TGTGCCAGCAGTTCGACAGAATTACTGCAAAATGAGCAGTTCTTC
TRBV14	TRBJ2-5	.	.	CASSQDVAGVETQYF	TGTGCCAGCAGCCAAGATGTTGCTGGAGTAGAGACCCAGTACTTC
TRBV5-6	TRBJ1-2	TRBD1	few	CASSYRTGILAYGYTF	TGTGCCAGCAGCTACCGGACAGGGATACTTGCCTATGGCTACACCTTC
TRBV11-2	TRBJ2-7	TRBD2	once	CASSFGGRAVAYEQYF	TGTGCCAGCAGCTTTGGCGGGAGGGCCGTCGCCTACGAGCAGTACTTC
TRBV20-1	TRBJ1-6	.	.	CSASLAAGSSPLHF	TGCAGTGCCTCCCTGGCGGCAGGGTCTTCACCCCTCCACTTT
TRBV4-1	TRBJ2-5	TRBD2	.	CASSQTSGALGTQYF	TGCGCCAGCAGCCAAACTAGCGGTGCCCTGGGGACCCAGTACTTC
TRBV11-3	TRBJ1-5	.	.	CASSLRGGRQPQHF	TGTGCCAGCAGCTTAAGGGGGGGTCGTCAGCCCCAGCATTTT
TRBV5-1	TRBJ1-6	.	few	CASSLEVGNSPLHF	TGCGCCAGCAGCCTGGAGGTGGGGAACTCACCCCTCCACTTT
TRBV7-2	TRBJ2-2	TRBD1	.	CASSLQGLANTGELFF	TGTGCCAGCAGCCTACAGGGGCTAGCGAACACCGGGGAGCTGTTTTTT
TRBV2	TRBJ2-2	.	few	CASSESGSVNTGELFF	TGTGCCAGCAGTGAGTCAGGGTCCGTGAACACCGGGGAGCTGTTTTTT
TRBV5-6	TRBJ1-6	.	.	CASSLSLGRSNSPLHF	TGTGCCAGCAGCTTGTCGCTAGGGAGAAGTAATTCACCCCTCCACTTT
TRBV28	TRBJ2-7	.	.	CASSLKRDATYEQYF	TGTGCCAGCAGTTTAAAGAGGGACGCCACCTACGAGCAGTACTTC
TRBV6-2/TRBV6-3	TRBJ2-4	.	.	CASSRQIAKNIQYF	TGTGCCAGCAGCCGACAGATCGCCAAAAACATTCAGTACTTC
TRBV5-1	TRBJ2-7	.	.	CASRNEVGAYEQYF	TGCGCCAGCAGGAATGAAGTAGGGGCCTACGAGCAGTACTTC
TRBV7-6	TRBJ2-1	.	.	CASTFNLGEEGEQFF	TGTGCCAGCACTTTTAATTTGGGGGAGGAGGGTGAGCAGTTCTTC
TRBV27	TRBJ1-1	TRBD1	.	CASSGTGMNEAFF	TGTGCCAGCAGCGGGACAGGGATGAATGAAGCTTTCTTT
TRBV7-8	TRBJ2-2	.	few	CASSFVGVVYPPNTGELFF	TGTGCCAGCAGCTTTGTGGGGGTAGTCTACCCCCCGAACACCGGGGAGCTGTTTTTT
TRBV20-1	TRBJ2-3	TRBD2	few	CSASPYFTSGGISTDTQYF	TGCAGTGCCTCCCCTTACTTCACTAGCGGGGGCATTAGCACAGATACGCAGTATTTT
TRBV15	TRBJ2-7	.	once	CATSRVDRAGSGRVSYEQYF	TGTGCCACCAGCAGAGTCGACAGGGCAGGAAGCGGGAGAGTCTCCTACGAGCAGTACTTC
TRBV21-1	TRBJ2-2	.	.	CASRNLGAANTGELFF	TGTGCCAGCAGGAACTTGGGAGCCGCGAACACCGGGGAGCTGTTTTTT
TRBV29-1	TRBJ2-1	TRBD2	.	CSGRTSNNEQFF	TGCAGCGGGAGGACTAGCAACAATGAGCAGTTCTTC
TRBV20-1	TRBJ2-5	TRBD1	.	CSGAGGLGETQYF	TGCAGTGGGGCAGGGGGCTTAGGAGAGACCCAGTACTTC
TRBV9	TRBJ2-1	TRBD2	few	CASSVDGGDYNEQFF	TGTGCCAGCAGCGTAGACGGGGGGGATTACAATGAGCAGTTCTTC
TRBV3-1	TRBJ2-3	TRBD2	few	CASSQLAGGPQYF	TGTGCCAGCAGCCAACTAGCGGGGGGGCCGCAGTATTTT
TRBV6-6	TRBJ2-1	.	few	CASSYAGTGREQFF	TGTGCCAGCAGTTACGCGGGGACTGGCCGCGAGCAGTTCTTC
TRBV29-1	TRBJ2-1	.	few	CSVAGWAVEQFF	TGCAGCGTTGCAGGTTGGGCTGTTGAGCAGTTCTTC
TRBV4-1	TRBJ2-2	.	many	CASSLLETVLTGELFF	TGCGCCAGCAGCCTCCTGGAAACAGTCCTTACCGGGGAGCTGTTTTTT
TRBV15	TRBJ1-1	.	few	CATSSWGDTEAFF	TGTGCCACCAGCAGTTGGGGTGACACTGAAGCTTTCTTT
TRBV18	TRBJ1-1	.	.	CASSPSRERVNTEAFF	TGTGCCAGCTCACCCAGCAGGGAACGAGTGAACACTGAAGCTTTCTTT
TRBV11-3	TRBJ2-5	.	.	CASSFQETETQYF	TGTGCCAGCAGCTTCCAGGAGACAGAGACCCAGTACTTC
TRBV5-1	TRBJ1-2	TRBD1	few	CASSLGTGESYTF	TGCGCCAGCAGCTTAGGGACAGGGGAAAGCTACACCTTC
TRBV7-4	TRBJ2-7	.	.	CASSPNPRCYEQYF	TGTGCCAGCAGCCCCAACCCGCGATGCTACGAGCAGTACTTC
TRBV12-3/TRBV12-4	TRBJ2-2	TRBD1	.	CASSYRGANTGELFF	TGTGCCAGCAGTTACAGGGGGGCGAACACCGGGGAGCTGTTTTTT
TRBV27	TRBJ2-1	.	.	CASSAEFSSYNEQFF	TGTGCCAGTAGTGCGGAGTTTAGCTCCTACAATGAGCAGTTCTTC
TRBV4-1	TRBJ2-7	.	.	CASSQALLSKGSYEQYF	TGCGCCAGCAGCCAAGCTCTTCTCTCGAAGGGCTCCTACGAGCAGTACTTC
TRBV27	TRBJ2-7	TRBD2	.	CASSFSGGLSYEQYF	TGTGCCAGCAGTTTTAGCGGGGGCCTCTCCTACGAGCAGTACTTC
TRBV6-1	TRBJ1-3	TRBD1	few	CASSEQGESGNTIYF	TGTGCCAGCAGTGAACAGGGGGAGTCTGGAAACACCATATATTTT